Listed below are T cell receptor beta chains from one sample, sequenced in a study of cytomegalovirus exposure and HLA in healthy donors. The assay was immunoSEQ multiplex PCR, and TCRdb's table has in-frame clones only and misses some. The sample gives 150,000 to 250,000 clones, about four fifths of which show up once; roughly 0.098% is in the top ten. The source material was PBMCs. These receptors originate from a boy aged 2 to 10 in good health and CMV-seronegative. The CDR3 runs from the conserved cysteine through the conserved F or W. The D gene is left open where the match is weak. Where a row states a size, it is once, few, many or the class of an expanded clone; other rows omit it.

TRBV5-6	15	TRBJ1-2	TRBD1	NA	CASRDRTGAGYGYTF	TGTGCCAGCAGGGACCGGACAGGGGCCGGCTATGGCTACACCTTC
TRBV11-2	15	TRBJ2-7	NA	NA	CASSLSFLLGRTQYF	TGTGCCAGCAGCTTATCTTTCCTCCTCGGGAGAACGCAGTACTTC
TRBV18	17	TRBJ2-6	NA	NA	CASSVGSPLSGANVLTF	TGTGCCAGCTCGGTGGGCTCACCTCTCTCTGGGGCCAACGTCCTGACTTTC
TRBV21-1	15	TRBJ1-5	NA	NA	CASSERGGCNQPQHF	TGTGCCAGCAGCGAAAGGGGGGGCTGCAATCAGCCCCAGCATTTT
TRBV9	16	TRBJ1-6	NA	few	CASSVARLTYNSPLHF	TGTGCCAGCAGCGTAGCTCGACTAACCTATAATTCACCCCTCCACTTT
TRBV4-1	14	TRBJ1-4	NA	few	CASARQQANEKLFF	TGCGCCAGCGCACGACAGCAAGCTAATGAAAAACTGTTTTTT
TRBV6-5	15	TRBJ1-2	NA	NA	CASSYVRATRSGYTF	TGTGCCAGCAGTTACGTTCGAGCGACTCGGAGTGGCTACACCTTC
TRBV19	15	TRBJ2-3	NA	NA	CASSMRRGGTDTQYF	TGTGCCAGTAGTATGAGGCGGGGCGGCACAGATACGCAGTATTTT
TRBV5-1	13	TRBJ1-4	TRBD1	NA	CASSGGQGEKLFF	TGCGCCAGCAGCGGAGGACAGGGAGAAAAACTGTTTTTT
TRBV6-4	16	TRBJ2-7	TRBD1	few	CASSPRTGPNAYEQYF	TGTGCCAGCAGCCCCCGGACAGGGCCAAATGCTTACGAGCAGTACTTC
TRBV5-8	13	TRBJ2-7	NA	NA	CASNLYRSYEQYF	TGTGCCAGCAACTTGTACAGAAGTTACGAGCAGTACTTC
TRBV27	15	TRBJ2-3	NA	NA	CASSFTSDSADTQYF	TGTGCCAGCAGTTTCACGTCCGACAGCGCAGATACGCAGTATTTT
TRBV4-2	16	TRBJ2-7	TRBD2	NA	CASSRGLAGVPYEQYF	TGTGCCAGCAGCCGCGGGCTAGCGGGGGTGCCCTACGAGCAGTACTTC
TRBV7-2	15	TRBJ2-7	NA	NA	CASSLEWGHPYEQYF	TGTGCCAGCAGCTTAGAATGGGGCCACCCCTACGAGCAGTACTTC
TRBV7-3	15	TRBJ2-1	NA	NA	CASSSGERGYNEQFF	TGTGCCAGCAGCTCAGGGGAGCGGGGATACAATGAGCAGTTCTTC
TRBV6-1	15	TRBJ1-5	TRBD1	NA	CASSEGRRGQQPQHF	TGTGCCAGCAGTGAAGGGAGAAGGGGGCAGCAGCCCCAGCATTTT
TRBV5-8	14	TRBJ2-1	TRBD1	NA	CASSPGTGSNEQFF	TGTGCCAGCAGCCCCGGGACAGGGAGCAATGAGCAGTTCTTC
TRBV1	19	TRBJ1-6	NA	once	CTSSQAPARLSSYNSPLHF	TGCACCAGCAGCCAAGCCCCCGCCAGGCTGAGCTCCTATAATTCACCCCTCCACTTT
TRBV5-5	14	TRBJ2-1	NA	NA	CASRVQRNYNEQFF	TGTGCCAGCAGGGTCCAGAGGAATTACAATGAGCAGTTCTTC
TRBV4-2	18	TRBJ2-5	TRBD2	NA	CASSQEALAGASGETQYF	TGTGCCAGCAGCCAAGAAGCGCTAGCGGGGGCCAGCGGGGAGACCCAGTACTTC
TRBV7-2	14	TRBJ2-1	NA	NA	CASSPLRGSHEQFF	TGTGCCAGCAGTCCCCTTAGGGGGTCCCATGAGCAGTTCTTC
TRBV11-1	14	TRBJ2-7	NA	NA	CASSLDRLTYEQYF	TGTGCCAGCAGCTTAGACAGGCTTACCTACGAGCAGTACTTC
TRBV7-8	15	TRBJ1-2	TRBD1	NA	CASSLWDRANYGYTF	TGTGCCAGCAGCCTATGGGACAGGGCTAACTATGGCTACACCTTC
TRBV5-1	12	TRBJ1-1	TRBD1	NA	CASSSGQATAFF	TGCGCCAGCAGCTCCGGACAGGCAACAGCTTTCTTT
TRBV7-8	13	TRBJ1-1	NA	NA	CASSQGGNTEAFF	TGTGCCAGCAGCCAAGGGGGTAATACTGAAGCTTTCTTT
TRBV7-9	15	TRBJ1-3	TRBD1	NA	CASSLGGPSGNTIYF	TGTGCCAGCAGCCTAGGGGGCCCGTCTGGAAACACCATATATTTT
TRBV2	14	TRBJ1-1	NA	few	CASSESLDKAEAFF	TGTGCCAGCAGTGAAAGTTTAGACAAGGCTGAAGCTTTCTTT
TRBV6-1	15	TRBJ1-2	NA	NA	CASSEGRRVEYGYTF	TGTGCCAGCAGTGAAGGAAGGAGGGTTGAATATGGCTACACCTTC
TRBV7-9	16	TRBJ2-3	TRBD2	NA	CASSFDAGGITDTQYF	TGTGCCAGCAGCTTCGACGCGGGGGGTATCACAGATACGCAGTATTTT
TRBV29-1	15	TRBJ2-2	NA	few	CSATNRAQGSGELFF	TGCAGCGCCACTAACCGGGCCCAGGGTTCCGGGGAGCTGTTTTTT
TRBV6-6	16	TRBJ1-6	NA	NA	CASSYGPSSYNSPLHF	TGTGCCAGCAGTTACGGTCCGAGCTCCTATAATTCACCCCTCCACTTT
TRBV27	15	TRBJ2-1	NA	few	CASSLRSLRRDPQFF	TGTGCCAGCAGTTTACGCTCTTTAAGGCGGGACCCGCAGTTCTTC
TRBV7-8	18	TRBJ2-5	TRBD2	NA	CASSAGGLAGGRGETQYF	TGTGCCAGCAGCGCGGGGGGCCTAGCGGGGGGCAGGGGAGAGACCCAGTACTTC
TRBV6-5	15	TRBJ2-7	TRBD2	NA	CASSYLGGGPLEQYF	TGTGCCAGCAGTTATCTTGGCGGGGGGCCTTTAGAGCAGTACTTC
TRBV29-1	14	TRBJ2-7	TRBD2	few	CSVGGRAGPYEQYF	TGCAGCGTGGGGGGGAGGGCCGGACCTTACGAGCAGTACTTC
TRBV27	19	TRBJ2-2	NA	few	CASSLFKISSQGNDGELFF	TGTGCCAGCAGTTTATTTAAGATTTCTTCACAGGGAAACGACGGGGAGCTGTTTTTT
TRBV9	18	TRBJ2-1	TRBD2	NA	CASSLTSGTSGGNNEQFF	TGTGCCAGCAGCTTAACCTCCGGGACTAGCGGGGGGAACAATGAGCAGTTCTTC